These T cell receptor beta chains were read from a single sample in a study of shared T cell receptors in the human thymus. The assay was immunoSEQ multiplex PCR, and TCRdb's table has in-frame clones only and misses some. Among 550,000 to 800,000 clones, 80% to 90% were seen once, and the ten largest hold around 0.0099%. A further study also used this sample, focusing on human thymus T cells.

What was sequenced was thymocytes. Source of these receptors: a girl in the first two years of life with a congenital heart defect. The CDR3 runs from the conserved cysteine through the conserved F or W. Fields, in order: J gene, D gene, clone size, CDR3 length, V gene, CDR3 protein, CDR3 DNA. A D gene is named only where the DNA matches it firmly. The size of a clone is reported for some rows only, either as once, few or many, or as a class for expanded clones.

J: TRBJ2-1
D: NA
size: NA
length: 13
V: TRBV6-6
CDR3: CASRKQGGNEQFF
DNA: TGTGCCAGCAGGAAACAGGGTGGAAATGAGCAGTTCTTC

J: TRBJ1-1
D: TRBD1
size: few
length: 17
V: TRBV4-1
CDR3: CASRAGPGGKVPRWAFF
DNA: TGCGCCAGCCGCGCTGGACCAGGGGGCAAGGTTCCCCGATGGGCTTTCTTT

J: TRBJ2-5
D: TRBD1
size: NA
length: 14
V: TRBV7-2
CDR3: CASSSTGVGETQYF
DNA: TGTGCCAGCAGCTCCACAGGGGTGGGAGAGACCCAGTACTTC

J: TRBJ1-4
D: NA
size: NA
length: 11
V: TRBV29-1
CDR3: CSVGGGEKLFF
DNA: TGCAGCGTTGGGGGGGGTGAAAAACTGTTTTTT

J: TRBJ2-7
D: TRBD1
size: once
length: 15
V: TRBV2
CDR3: CASSLGQSPSYEQYF
DNA: TGTGCCAGCAGTCTGGGACAGAGCCCGAGCTACGAGCAGTACTTC

J: TRBJ1-2
D: TRBD1
size: NA
length: 13
V: TRBV18
CDR3: CASSPGGQKLDTF
DNA: TGTGCCAGCTCACCAGGGGGACAGAAGCTCGACACCTTC

J: TRBJ2-7
D: TRBD1
size: NA
length: 16
V: TRBV19
CDR3: CASSKTRTGGGDEQYF
DNA: TGTGCCAGTAGCAAAACGCGGACAGGGGGCGGGGACGAGCAGTACTTC

J: TRBJ2-5
D: TRBD2
size: few
length: 18
V: TRBV7-2
CDR3: CASSSGLSGDGGQETQYF
DNA: TGTGCCAGCAGCTCAGGACTTAGCGGGGACGGAGGGCAAGAGACCCAGTACTTC

J: TRBJ2-6
D: TRBD1
size: few
length: 19
V: TRBV5-6
CDR3: CASSSWTGQDNSGANVLTF
DNA: TGTGCCAGCAGCTCGTGGACGGGACAGGATAACTCTGGGGCCAACGTCCTGACTTTC

J: TRBJ2-1
D: NA
size: NA
length: 16
V: TRBV25-1
CDR3: CASSVLGVKGDNEQFF
DNA: TGTGCCAGCAGTGTGCTCGGGGTAAAGGGAGACAATGAGCAGTTCTTC

J: TRBJ1-5
D: NA
size: NA
length: 18
V: TRBV2
CDR3: CASSEKPGRLRSNQPQHF
DNA: TGTGCCAGCAGTGAAAAGCCAGGGCGCCTCAGGAGCAATCAGCCCCAGCATTTT

J: TRBJ1-6
D: NA
size: NA
length: 15
V: TRBV14
CDR3: CASSPDSRLNSPLHF
DNA: TGTGCCAGCAGCCCCGACAGCCGACTCAATTCACCCCTCCACTTT

J: TRBJ2-4
D: TRBD2
size: NA
length: 16
V: TRBV15
CDR3: CATSRVGRLAENIQYF
DNA: TGTGCCACCAGCAGAGTCGGACGACTAGCGGAAAACATTCAGTACTTC

J: TRBJ2-3
D: NA
size: NA
length: 16
V: TRBV10-3
CDR3: CAISPTPPGEVDTQYF
DNA: TGTGCCATCAGCCCTACCCCACCAGGGGAAGTAGATACGCAGTATTTT

J: TRBJ1-1
D: NA
size: NA
length: 14
V: TRBV6-5
CDR3: CASRPRQGPAEAFF
DNA: TGTGCCAGCAGACCCCGCCAGGGGCCAGCTGAAGCTTTCTTT

J: TRBJ1-6
D: NA
size: NA
length: 17
V: TRBV12-5
CDR3: CASGLTPPGYYNSPLHF
DNA: TGTGCTAGTGGTTTGACCCCCCCAGGGTACTATAATTCACCCCTCCACTTT

J: TRBJ1-1
D: NA
size: NA
length: 13
V: TRBV5-1
CDR3: CASSEGGDTEAFF
DNA: TGCGCCAGCAGCGAGGGTGGGGACACTGAAGCTTTCTTT

J: TRBJ2-7
D: NA
size: NA
length: 13
V: TRBV19
CDR3: CASGPQGPYEQYF
DNA: TGTGCCAGTGGCCCACAGGGCCCCTACGAGCAGTACTTC

J: TRBJ2-1
D: NA
size: NA
length: 15
V: TRBV28
CDR3: CANGPRGNSYNEQFF
DNA: TGTGCCAACGGTCCCAGGGGAAACTCCTACAATGAGCAGTTCTTC

J: TRBJ1-4
D: TRBD1
size: NA
length: 15
V: TRBV6-5
CDR3: CASTSKDRENEKLFF
DNA: TGTGCCAGCACCTCAAAGGACAGGGAAAATGAAAAACTGTTTTTT

J: TRBJ2-1
D: NA
size: NA
length: 17
V: TRBV5-1
CDR3: CASSLESSVGGAYEQFF
DNA: TGCGCCAGCAGCTTGGAAAGTTCGGTTGGGGGGGCCTATGAGCAGTTCTTC

J: TRBJ1-6
D: NA
size: NA
length: 16
V: TRBV7-9
CDR3: CASSTGRGILDSPLHF
DNA: TGTGCCAGCAGCACAGGGAGGGGAATTTTGGATTCACCCCTCCACTTT

J: TRBJ1-1
D: NA
size: NA
length: 14
V: TRBV6-1
CDR3: CASSEDHGNTEAFF
DNA: TGTGCCAGCAGTGAAGACCACGGGAACACTGAAGCTTTCTTT

J: TRBJ2-7
D: NA
size: NA
length: 12
V: TRBV2
CDR3: CASATVRYEQYF
DNA: TGTGCCAGCGCTACCGTCCGCTACGAGCAGTACTTC

J: TRBJ2-1
D: NA
size: once
length: 15
V: TRBV7-8
CDR3: CASSFRDIIANEQFF
DNA: TGTGCCAGCAGCTTTAGGGACATAATCGCCAATGAGCAGTTCTTC

J: TRBJ2-1
D: TRBD1
size: NA
length: 19
V: TRBV18
CDR3: CASSKKGQGALYPYNEQFF
DNA: TGTGCCAGCTCAAAGAAGGGACAGGGGGCTTTATATCCCTACAATGAGCAGTTCTTC

J: TRBJ1-3
D: TRBD1
size: NA
length: 20
V: TRBV11-2
CDR3: CASSLDPPAGGQGPGNTIYF
DNA: TGTGCCAGCAGCTTAGATCCCCCCGCTGGGGGACAGGGGCCCGGAAACACCATATATTTT

J: TRBJ2-7
D: NA
size: NA
length: 15
V: TRBV6-5
CDR3: CASRGPGLFSYEQYF
DNA: TGTGCCAGCAGAGGACCGGGACTGTTTTCCTACGAGCAGTACTTC

J: TRBJ1-1
D: NA
size: few
length: 17
V: TRBV14
CDR3: CASSQGDPRRWDTEAFF
DNA: TGTGCCAGCAGCCAAGGCGACCCTAGGCGTTGGGACACTGAAGCTTTCTTT

J: TRBJ2-2
D: NA
size: NA
length: 14
V: TRBV10-3
CDR3: CAISSGFATGELFF
DNA: TGTGCCATCTCTAGTGGATTCGCCACCGGGGAGCTGTTTTTT

J: TRBJ2-4
D: NA
size: NA
length: 17
V: TRBV2
CDR3: CASLPGGTVGAKNIQYF
DNA: TGTGCCAGCCTCCCGGGGGGGACAGTCGGGGCCAAAAACATTCAGTACTTC

J: TRBJ1-1
D: NA
size: NA
length: 13
V: TRBV6-4
CDR3: CASSDGRDTEAFF
DNA: TGTGCCAGCAGTGACGGGCGGGATACTGAAGCTTTCTTT

J: TRBJ1-6
D: NA
size: NA
length: 14
V: TRBV13
CDR3: CASSPRGYFHTLHF
DNA: TGTGCCAGCAGCCCCAGAGGGTACTTCCACACCCTCCACTTT

J: TRBJ1-6
D: NA
size: NA
length: 15
V: TRBV6-5
CDR3: CASREQGSYNSPLHF
DNA: TGTGCCAGCAGGGAACAGGGTTCCTATAATTCACCCCTCCACTTT

J: TRBJ2-3
D: NA
size: NA
length: 16
V: TRBV5-1
CDR3: CASRLNTQGGTDTQYF
DNA: TGCGCCAGCAGACTTAATACCCAGGGTGGGACAGATACGCAGTATTTT

J: TRBJ2-7
D: NA
size: NA
length: 14
V: TRBV28
CDR3: CASSLKYLGGEQYF
DNA: TGTGCCAGCAGTTTGAAATACCTCGGGGGCGAGCAGTACTTC

J: TRBJ2-5
D: TRBD1
size: NA
length: 18
V: TRBV5-4
CDR3: CASSLLSGQAGTQETQYF
DNA: TGTGCCAGCAGCCTGCTCTCTGGACAGGCCGGAACTCAAGAGACCCAGTACTTC

J: TRBJ2-1
D: TRBD1
size: NA
length: 16
V: TRBV18
CDR3: CASSPITGAITMKGFF
DNA: TGTGCCAGCTCACCCATCACAGGGGCTATTACAATGAAAGGGTTCTTC

J: TRBJ1-1
D: NA
size: NA
length: 14
V: TRBV5-1
CDR3: CASSLGHLNTEAFF
DNA: TGCGCCAGCAGCTTGGGACACCTAAACACTGAAGCTTTCTTT

J: TRBJ2-1
D: NA
size: NA
length: 13
V: TRBV7-8
CDR3: CASSIDNFNEQFF
DNA: TGTGCCAGCAGCATCGACAACTTCAATGAGCAGTTCTTC

J: TRBJ1-3
D: NA
size: NA
length: 13
V: TRBV15
CDR3: CATSTSGENTIYF
DNA: TGTGCCACCAGCACAAGCGGGGAAAACACCATATATTTT

J: TRBJ1-3
D: NA
size: NA
length: 18
V: TRBV9
CDR3: CASSATKGDFGAGNTIYF
DNA: TGTGCCAGCAGCGCAACTAAAGGGGACTTCGGGGCAGGAAACACCATATATTTT

J: TRBJ2-7
D: NA
size: once
length: 16
V: TRBV4-2
CDR3: CASSRAVTQEAYEQYF
DNA: TGTGCCAGCAGCCGTGCAGTGACCCAGGAGGCCTACGAGCAGTACTTC

J: TRBJ2-1
D: NA
size: NA
length: 13
V: TRBV9
CDR3: CASSVAGSGEQFF
DNA: TGTGCCAGCAGCGTAGCAGGGTCGGGTGAGCAGTTCTTC

J: TRBJ2-1
D: TRBD1
size: NA
length: 15
V: TRBV9
CDR3: CASSVLGGAYNEQFF
DNA: TGTGCCAGCAGCGTATTAGGGGGCGCCTACAATGAGCAGTTCTTC

J: TRBJ1-6
D: NA
size: NA
length: 16
V: TRBV6-1
CDR3: CASSDPERDPNSPLHF
DNA: TGTGCCAGCAGTGACCCCGAGAGAGATCCCAATTCACCCCTCCACTTT

J: TRBJ2-6
D: TRBD2
size: NA
length: 16
V: TRBV7-9
CDR3: CASRNAGDHGANVLTF
DNA: TGTGCCAGCAGAAACGCGGGGGATCATGGGGCCAACGTCCTGACTTTC

J: TRBJ2-7
D: NA
size: NA
length: 23
V: TRBV2
CDR3: CASSEIPRPAPTDLDSIPHFPNF
DNA: TGTGCCAGCAGCGAAATTCCACGGCCAGCGCCCACAGACCTGGACTCGATCCCTCATTTCCCAAACTTC

J: TRBJ2-7
D: NA
size: NA
length: 14
V: TRBV7-2
CDR3: CASSLSESAGEQYF
DNA: TGTGCCAGCAGCTTAAGCGAGTCGGCGGGGGAGCAGTACTTC